This record looks at one TCR beta chain sequence and its context. Individuals aged about 18 to 89 years were recruited from fewer than 25 US areas. Cohort assignment relied on participant-reported clinical history. Assay used: immunoSEQ multiplex PCR; TCRdb lists only in-frame clones, some missing. The sample has about 160,000 clones, over 70% seen once. These data belong to a study of blood T cell repertoires in COVID-19. Background on the study: Sites across the United States, Italy and Spain contributed samples from acute and convalescent COVID-19.

Germline-derived CDR1 and CDR2 are LNHDA and SQIVND (reference sequence). Trimming stripped 4 bases from V and 2 bases from J, with 8 bases between. The CDR3 is made up of 13 amino acids. This sequence joins TRBV19 and TRBJ1-1; no definite D call. This TCR was sampled from a woman aged 40 to 50 with acute COVID-19. The material sequenced was PBMCs or T cells enriched from blood (not recorded which). CDR3 sequence (DNA): TGTGCCAGTAGTACGACACCAAACACTGAAGCTTTCTTT. Translating gives CASSTTPNTEAFF.